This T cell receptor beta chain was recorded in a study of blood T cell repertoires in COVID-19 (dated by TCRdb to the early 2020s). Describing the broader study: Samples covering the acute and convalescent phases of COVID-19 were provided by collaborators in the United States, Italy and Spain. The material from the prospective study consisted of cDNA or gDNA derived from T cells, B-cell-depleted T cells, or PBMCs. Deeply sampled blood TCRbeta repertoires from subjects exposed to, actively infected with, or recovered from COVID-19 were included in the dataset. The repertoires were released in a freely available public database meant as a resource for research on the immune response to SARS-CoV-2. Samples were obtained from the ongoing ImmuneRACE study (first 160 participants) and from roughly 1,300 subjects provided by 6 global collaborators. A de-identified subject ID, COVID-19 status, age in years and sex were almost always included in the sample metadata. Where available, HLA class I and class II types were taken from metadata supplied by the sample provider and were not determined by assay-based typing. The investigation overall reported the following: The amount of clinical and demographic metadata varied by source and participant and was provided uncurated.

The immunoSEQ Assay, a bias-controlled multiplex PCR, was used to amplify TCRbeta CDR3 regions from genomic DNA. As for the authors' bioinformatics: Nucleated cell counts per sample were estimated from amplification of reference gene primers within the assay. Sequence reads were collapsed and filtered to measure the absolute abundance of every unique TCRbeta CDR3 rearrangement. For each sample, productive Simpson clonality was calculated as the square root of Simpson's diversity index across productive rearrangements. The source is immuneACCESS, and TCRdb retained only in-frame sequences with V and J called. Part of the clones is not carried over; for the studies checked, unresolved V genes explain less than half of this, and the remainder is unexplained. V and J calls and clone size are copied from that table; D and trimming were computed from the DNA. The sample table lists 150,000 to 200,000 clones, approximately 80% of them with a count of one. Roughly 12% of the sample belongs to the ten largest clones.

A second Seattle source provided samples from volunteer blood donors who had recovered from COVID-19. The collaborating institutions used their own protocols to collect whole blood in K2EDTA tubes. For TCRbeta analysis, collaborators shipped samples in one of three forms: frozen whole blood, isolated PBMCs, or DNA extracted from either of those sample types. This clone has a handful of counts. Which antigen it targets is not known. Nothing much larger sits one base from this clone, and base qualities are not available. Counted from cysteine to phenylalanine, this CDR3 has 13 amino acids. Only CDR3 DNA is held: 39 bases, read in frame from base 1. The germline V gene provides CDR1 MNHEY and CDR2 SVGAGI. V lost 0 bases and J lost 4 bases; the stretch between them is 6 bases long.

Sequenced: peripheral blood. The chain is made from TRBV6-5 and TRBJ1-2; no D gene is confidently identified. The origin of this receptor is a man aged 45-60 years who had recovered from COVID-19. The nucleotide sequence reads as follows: TGTGCCAGCAGTTACTCCGGAGCCTATGGCTACACCTTC. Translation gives CASSYSGAYGYTF.